This TCR beta chain is from a study of neurological immune-mediated disorders. Study overall: Among the 35 or so patients with multiple sclerosis, 31 were relapsing-remitting, while 3 were secondary progressive. Findings and caveats of the study: The greatest degree of TCR clonal expansion was observed in HTLV-1-associated myelopathy, with the lowest in multiple sclerosis, below that of healthy controls. There was no association between the multiple sclerosis repertoire cluster and any clinical or MRI feature.

A single run covered 15-18 subjects with over 190 million TCR-beta sequences. MiXCR was run by TCRdb on the 5' RACE reads, yielding one entry per CDR3 protein. The data contain about 120,000 distinct CDR3 sequences, more than 2.5% of them singletons. Per germline, CDR1 LGHNA and CDR2 YSLEER. Germline trimming cut 0 bases from V and 2 bases from J; bases unmatched to any gene: 10. The CDR3 covers 17 residues. In this sample, this clonotype turned up many times. Antigen: not known. Material for sequencing was PBMCs. The TCR comes from a woman in her twenties or thirties with multiple sclerosis. This chain connects TRBV4-3 to TRBJ2-7; 7 nucleotides line up with TRBD1. The CDR3 DNA reads TGCGCCAGCAGCCAAGAGCTGGGACAGAACTTTCCCTACGAGCAGTACTTC. Its translation: CASSQELGQNFPYEQYF.